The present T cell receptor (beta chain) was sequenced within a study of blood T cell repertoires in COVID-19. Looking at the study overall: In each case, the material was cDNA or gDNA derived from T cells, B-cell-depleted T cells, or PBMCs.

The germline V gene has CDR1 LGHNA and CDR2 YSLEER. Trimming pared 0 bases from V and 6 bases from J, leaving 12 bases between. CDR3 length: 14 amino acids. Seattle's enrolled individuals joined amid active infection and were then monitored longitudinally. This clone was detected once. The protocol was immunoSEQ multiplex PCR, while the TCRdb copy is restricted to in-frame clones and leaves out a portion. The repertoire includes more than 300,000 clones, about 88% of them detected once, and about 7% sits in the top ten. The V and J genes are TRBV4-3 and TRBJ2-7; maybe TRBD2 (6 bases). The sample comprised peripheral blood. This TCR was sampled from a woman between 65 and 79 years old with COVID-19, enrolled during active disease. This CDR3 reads CASSQDHRGGEQYF. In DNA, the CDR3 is TGCGCCAGCAGCCAAGATCACCGGGGAGGCGAGCAGTACTTC.